This entry lists 12 T cell receptor beta chains sequenced from one sample in a study of cytomegalovirus exposure and HLA in healthy donors. The PCR made use of 60 Vbeta and 13 Jbeta primers. The data were produced by immunoSEQ multiplex PCR, yet TCRdb's version contains in-frame clones alone and is incomplete. The sample carries just over 150,000 clones, around 84% recorded once. The sequenced sample was PBMCs. These receptors all come from a young man in good health and CMV-seropositive.

The chain joins TRBV7-2 to TRBJ2-1; 7 bases map to TRBD1. Germline CDR1 is SGHTA and CDR2 is FQGNSA. V shed 5 bases and J 0 bases; nucleotides not matched to a gene: 7. The CDR3 totals 16 residues. CDR3 DNA: TGTGCCAGCAGCGAGGGACAGACGATCTCCTACAATGAGCAGTTCTTC. Translation gives CASSEGQTISYNEQFF.

V and J are TRBV10-3 and TRBJ1-2, with D perhaps matching TRBD1 (6 bases). Germline lookup yields CDR1 ENHRY and CDR2 SYGVKD. There are 15 residues in the CDR3. The germline V and J ends were trimmed by 0 bases and 0 bases, with 8 bases remaining between them. Written as DNA, the CDR3 is TGTGCCATCAGTGAGTCAGGGGGATCTAACTATGGCTACACCTTC. Translated, it gives CAISESGGSNYGYTF.

The V gene is TRBV10-3, the J gene TRBJ1-5, with 7 bases identical to TRBD1. J lost 0 bases, V lost 6 bases, and 5 bases had no gene match. From germline, CDR1 is ENHRY and CDR2 SYGVKD. This CDR3 has 15 residues. The CDR3 DNA reads TGTGCCATCAGCCCGGACAGGTCTAGCAATCAGCCCCAGCATTTT. Protein product: CAISPDRSSNQPQHF.

In DNA form, the CDR3 reads TGTGCCAGCAGTGAAGCGTGGGCTAGCGGGGTCCAGGAGACCCAGTACTTC. This gives the protein CASSEAWASGVQETQYF. The chain has TRBV2 and TRBJ2-5; 9 positions match TRBD2. CDR1 and CDR2 (germline): SNHLY, FYNNEI. This CDR3 spans 17 amino acids. V shed 0 bases, J shed 5 bases, and the junction held 10 bases outside the gene matches.

This clone appeared a single time. The chain combines TRBV7-9 with TRBJ1-4; 8 bases are shared with TRBD1. The junction had 0 bases not matched to a gene; V was cut back by 8 bases and J by 4 bases. Germline CDR1 and CDR2: SEHNR and FQNEAQ (reference sequence). CDR3 size: 12 residues. The CDR3 loop is CASDRGNEKLFF. CDR3 bases: TGTGCCAGCGACAGGGGTAATGAAAAACTGTTTTTT.

This sequence joins TRBV3-2 and TRBJ2-5; the tabulated D call, TRBD2, remains unverified against the DNA. TRBV3-2 is given as a pseudogene. The CDR3 is 8 residues long. The CDR3 spells CALPSQYF. The CDR3 DNA follows: TGTGCCCTCCCGTCCCAGTACTTC.

This clone was seen only once. The V and J genes are TRBV4-2 and TRBJ1-6, with TRBD1 as a possible D gene (5 bases). V gave up 0 bases and J gave up 7 bases, with 19 bases separating them. The CDR3 runs 18 residues. Looked up from germline, CDR1 is LGHNA and CDR2 is YNFKEQ. The CDR3 coding sequence is TGTGCCAGCAGCCAAGATCGGGTCGGCGACAGCTACAATTCACCCCTCCACTTT. Translating it yields CASSQDRVGDSYNSPLHF.

CDR3 nucleotide sequence: TGCGCCAGCAGCCTTCAGACAGGAGGCTACGAGCAGTACTTC. Its translation: CASSLQTGGYEQYF. V is TRBV4-1 and J is TRBJ2-7; a weak D match, TRBD1 (6 bases). Trimming took off 4 bases at V and 3 bases at J, with 13 bases between the two ends. Germline CDR1 MGHRA, CDR2 YSYEKL. This CDR3 is 14 amino acids long.

V is TRBV5-5 and J is TRBJ2-2; a possible D gene is TRBD1 (6 bases). V shed 0 bases and J shed 7 bases, with 10 bases lying between them. Germline CDR1 and CDR2: SGHKS and YYEKEE (reference sequence). This CDR3 contains 14 residues. CDR3 DNA sequence: TGTGCCAGCAGCTTGGGGCAGGGGATCGGGGAGCTGTTTTTT. Its translation: CASSLGQGIGELFF.

The chain couples TRBV7-8 to TRBJ1-6; 8 positions match TRBD1. Germline trimming cut 5 bases from V and 6 bases from J; bases unmatched to any gene: 12. The CDR3 has 17 residues. Looked up from germline, CDR1 is SGHVS and CDR2 is FQNEAQ. The CDR3 DNA reads TGTGCCAGCAGCACGGGGGACGGACAGGGCAGTAATTCACCCCTCCACTTT. It specifies CASSTGDGQGSNSPLHF.

Of note for this clone: One junction end does not reproduce the germline sequence, and a read error may be involved. V gene TRBV11-3 combines with J gene TRBJ2-6; 8 bases match TRBD1. The germline CDR1 and CDR2 sequences are SGHNT and YENEEA. The CDR3 is made up of 13 amino acids. The CDR3 region has the DNA TGTGCCAGCAGCCCCCAGGGGGCCAACGGCCTGACTTTC. Residues: CASSPQGANGLTF.

The chain carries TRBV5-1 and TRBJ1-1; D is unresolved. The CDR3 contains 14 residues. The ends were cut back, 0 bases at V and 0 bases at J, with 6 bases in the middle. Germline lookup yields CDR1 SGHRS and CDR2 YFSETQ. In DNA form, the CDR3 reads TGCGCCAGCAGCTTGGATGCAGTGAACACTGAAGCTTTCTTT. Translation gives CASSLDAVNTEAFF.